What follows are 8 T cell receptor beta chains derived from one specimen sequenced in a study of T cell responses to AZD1222 COVID-19 vaccine (dated by TCRdb to the early 2020s). Preparation of the library involved the immunoSEQ multiplex PCR assay. TCRdb took over this immuneACCESS table, retaining in-frame rearrangements with V and J assigned. Such tables are incomplete; in checked studies, under half of the missing clones stem from an unresolved V gene, and the remainder is unexplained. The sample table records 85,000 to 130,000 clones; 87% of these occur just once. Together, the top ten hold 3% to 3.5% of the sample. What the time point label conveys for this sample: baseline before first vaccination. Sequencing used peripheral blood, obtained on day 0 of AZD1222 vaccination. Every receptor here comes from an adult in good health.

The CDR3 protein is CASSLAFGLAGASSYEQYF. CDR3 DNA sequence: TGTGCCAGCAGCTTGGCGTTTGGACTAGCGGGAGCAAGCTCCTACGAGCAGTACTTC. The chain is built from TRBV5-8 and TRBJ2-7; TRBD2 aligns across 13 bases. J was trimmed by 0 bases and V by 0 bases; bases with no gene match: 9. Per germline, CDR1 SGHTS and CDR2 YDEGEE. CDR3 length: 19 amino acids.

V usage is TRBV28 and J usage is TRBJ1-1; D possibly corresponds to TRBD1 (5 bases). V dropped 11 bases and J dropped 0 bases, with 10 bases sitting between them. Germline CDR1 reads MDHEN; CDR2 reads SYDVKM. The CDR3 loop spans 12 amino acids. The CDR3 loop is CAGQGLNTEAFF. CDR3 nucleotide sequence: TGTGCCGGCCAGGGCCTGAACACTGAAGCTTTCTTT.

The CDR3, as DNA: TGTGCCAGTAGTAGACCCGGGACAGGGACCTACGAGCAGTACTTC. Translating gives CASSRPGTGTYEQYF. The chain joins TRBV19 to TRBJ2-7; 9 nucleotides agree with TRBD1. V was clipped by 4 bases and J by 2 bases; unmatched bases: 6. The CDR3 contains 15 residues. Germline V lookup: CDR1 LNHDA, CDR2 SQIVND (reference sequence).

This clone counts as medium-sized (0.01 to 0.1%). The CDR3 is CASSTYLLDNTEAFF. The CDR3 DNA is TGTGCCAGTAGTACCTATCTGTTGGATAACACTGAAGCTTTCTTT. J is TRBJ1-1 and V is TRBV19, with D unclear. From germline, CDR1 is LNHDA and CDR2 SQIVND (reference sequence). This CDR3 has 15 amino acids. V was trimmed by 4 bases and J by 2 bases, leaving 14 bases between them.

The chain carries TRBV4-3 and TRBJ1-1; no clear D. The CDR3 loop spans 16 amino acids. With 3 bases removed from V and 0 bases from J, the gap between germline ends came to 14 bases. Germline loops: CDR1 LGHNA, CDR2 YSLEER. CDR3 nucleotide sequence: TGCGCCAGCAGCCAGGGCCGGGCGGGCCTGAACACTGAAGCTTTCTTT. Protein sequence: CASSQGRAGLNTEAFF.

The V and J genes are TRBV16 and TRBJ1-2, with D possibly TRBD1 on 6 matching bases. This CDR3 has 15 amino acids. Germline V gene sequence: CDR1 KGHSY, CDR2 FQNENV. Trimming removed 5 bases from V and 9 bases from J, with 22 bases in between. CDR3 protein: CASSSNLQGLGSYTF. The CDR3 DNA is TGTGCCAGCAGCTCCAACTTACAGGGCCTGGGGAGCTACACCTTC.

The rearrangement links TRBV5-1 to TRBJ1-1; 7 nucleotides align to TRBD1. Germline values: CDR1 SGHRS, CDR2 YFSETQ. V shed 2 bases, J shed 1 base, and the junction held 5 bases outside the gene matches. The CDR3 has 15 residues. CDR3 nucleotide sequence: TGCGCCAGCAGCTTCCGGGACAGCAGGAACACTGAAGCTTTCTTT. This sequence encodes CASSFRDSRNTEAFF.

The rearrangement joins TRBV9 to TRBJ1-1; D remains unclear. Between the trimmed V and J ends, which lost 0 bases and 1 base, there was a span of 7 bases. Germline CDR1 and CDR2: SGDLS and YYNGEE. This CDR3 is 14 amino acids long. The CDR3 region has the DNA TGTGCCAGCAGCGTAGTTCCGGGGAACACTGAAGCTTTCTTT. Its translation is CASSVVPGNTEAFF. Supplemented by reference TRBV9 and TRBJ1-1, the full variable domain reads DSGVTQTPKHLITATGQRVTLRCSPRSGDLSVYWYQQSLDQGLQFLIQYYNGEERAKGNILERFSAQQFPDLHSELNLSSLELGDSALYFCASSVVPGNTEAFFGQGTRLTVV.